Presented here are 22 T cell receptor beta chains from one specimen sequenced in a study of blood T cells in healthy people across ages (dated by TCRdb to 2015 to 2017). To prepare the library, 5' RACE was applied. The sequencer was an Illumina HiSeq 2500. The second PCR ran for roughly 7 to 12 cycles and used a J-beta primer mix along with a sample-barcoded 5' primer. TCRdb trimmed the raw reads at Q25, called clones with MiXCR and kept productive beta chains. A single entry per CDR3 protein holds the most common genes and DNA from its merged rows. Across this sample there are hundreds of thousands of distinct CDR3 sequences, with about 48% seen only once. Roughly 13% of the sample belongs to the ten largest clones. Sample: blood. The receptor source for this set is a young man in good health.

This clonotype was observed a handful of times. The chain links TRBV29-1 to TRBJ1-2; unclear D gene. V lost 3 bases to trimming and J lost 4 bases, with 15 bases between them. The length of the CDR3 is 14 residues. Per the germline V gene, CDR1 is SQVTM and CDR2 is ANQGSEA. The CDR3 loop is CSVDAAGGSYGYTF. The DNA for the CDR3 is TGCAGCGTTGACGCGGCAGGCGGCAGCTATGGCTACACCTTC.

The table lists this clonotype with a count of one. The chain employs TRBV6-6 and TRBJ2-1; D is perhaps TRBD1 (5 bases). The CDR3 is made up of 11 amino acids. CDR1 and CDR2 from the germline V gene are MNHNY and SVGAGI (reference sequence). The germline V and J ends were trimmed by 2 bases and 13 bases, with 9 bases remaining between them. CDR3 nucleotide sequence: TGTGCCAGCAGTTACGGGGCAGCCCAGTTCTTC. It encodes CASSYGAAQFF.

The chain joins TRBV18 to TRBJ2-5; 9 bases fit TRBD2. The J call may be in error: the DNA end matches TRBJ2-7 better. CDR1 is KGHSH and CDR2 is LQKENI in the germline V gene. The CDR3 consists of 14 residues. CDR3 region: CASSPQREAYEQYF. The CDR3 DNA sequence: TGTGCCAGCTCACCGCAGCGGGAGGCCTACGAGCAGTACTTC.

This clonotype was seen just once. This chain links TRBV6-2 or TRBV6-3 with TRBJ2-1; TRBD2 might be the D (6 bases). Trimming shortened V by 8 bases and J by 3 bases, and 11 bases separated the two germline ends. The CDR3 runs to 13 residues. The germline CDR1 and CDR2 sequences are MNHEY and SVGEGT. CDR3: CASARGLYNEQFF. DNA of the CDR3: TGTGCCAGCGCGAGGGGACTCTACAATGAGCAGTTCTTC.

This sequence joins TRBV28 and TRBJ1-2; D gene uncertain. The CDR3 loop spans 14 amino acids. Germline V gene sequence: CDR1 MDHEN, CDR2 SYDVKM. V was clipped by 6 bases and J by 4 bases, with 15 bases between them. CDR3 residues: CASRGRHRGYGYTF. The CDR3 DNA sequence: TGTGCCAGCAGGGGCCGGCACCGGGGCTATGGCTACACCTTC.

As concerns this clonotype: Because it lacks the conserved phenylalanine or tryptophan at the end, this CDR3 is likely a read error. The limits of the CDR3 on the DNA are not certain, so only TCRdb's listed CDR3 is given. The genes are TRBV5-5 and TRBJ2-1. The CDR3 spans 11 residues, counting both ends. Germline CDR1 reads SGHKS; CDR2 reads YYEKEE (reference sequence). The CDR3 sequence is CASSLVMVAMD.

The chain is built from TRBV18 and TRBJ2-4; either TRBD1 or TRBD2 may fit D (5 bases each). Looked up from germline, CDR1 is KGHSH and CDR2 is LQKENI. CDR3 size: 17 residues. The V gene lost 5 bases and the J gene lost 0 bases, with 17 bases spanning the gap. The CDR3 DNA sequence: TGTGCCAGCTCATCATCCGGAGAGGGGCTAGCCAAAAACATTCAGTACTTC. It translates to CASSSSGEGLAKNIQYF.

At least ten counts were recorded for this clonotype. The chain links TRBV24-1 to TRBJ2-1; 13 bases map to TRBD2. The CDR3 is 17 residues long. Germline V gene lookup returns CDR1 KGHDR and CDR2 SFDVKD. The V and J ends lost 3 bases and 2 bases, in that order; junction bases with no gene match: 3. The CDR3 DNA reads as TGTGCCACCAGTGATACCGGGACTAGCGGGGCCTACAATGAGCAGTTCTTC. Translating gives CATSDTGTSGAYNEQFF.

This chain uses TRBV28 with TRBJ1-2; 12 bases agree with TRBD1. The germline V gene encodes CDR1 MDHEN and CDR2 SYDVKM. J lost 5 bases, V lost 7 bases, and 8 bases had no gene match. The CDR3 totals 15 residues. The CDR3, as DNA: TGTGCCAGCACCCAACGGGACAGGGGGCCTTATGGCTACACCTTC. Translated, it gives CASTQRDRGPYGYTF.

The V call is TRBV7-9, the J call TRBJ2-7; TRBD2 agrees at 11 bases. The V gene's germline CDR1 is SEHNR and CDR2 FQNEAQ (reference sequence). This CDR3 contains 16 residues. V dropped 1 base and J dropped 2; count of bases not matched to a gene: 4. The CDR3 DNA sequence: TGTGCCAGCAGCTTAGTCGCTAGCGGGGGGCCCTACGAGCAGTACTTC. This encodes CASSLVASGGPYEQYF.

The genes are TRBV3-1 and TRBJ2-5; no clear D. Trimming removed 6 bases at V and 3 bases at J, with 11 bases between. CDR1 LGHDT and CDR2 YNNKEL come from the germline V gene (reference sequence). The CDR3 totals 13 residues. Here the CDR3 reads CASSRTVEETQYF. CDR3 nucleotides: TGTGCCAGCAGTCGGACGGTGGAAGAGACCCAGTACTTC.

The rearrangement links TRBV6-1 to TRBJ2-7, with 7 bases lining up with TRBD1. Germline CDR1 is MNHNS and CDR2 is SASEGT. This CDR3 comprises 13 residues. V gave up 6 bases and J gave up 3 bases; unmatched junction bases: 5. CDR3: CASRPTGNYEQYF. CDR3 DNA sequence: TGTGCCAGCAGGCCGACAGGGAACTACGAGCAGTACTTC.

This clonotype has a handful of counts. In DNA, the CDR3 is TGTGCCAGCAGCGACAGGACCAGCAATCAGCCCCAGCATTTT. This translates into CASSDRTSNQPQHF. The gene calls are TRBV12-3 or TRBV12-4 and TRBJ1-5, with a weak D call TRBD1 (6 bases). Trimming took off 6 bases at V and 1 base at J, with 10 bases between the two ends. The CDR3 extends over 14 amino acids.

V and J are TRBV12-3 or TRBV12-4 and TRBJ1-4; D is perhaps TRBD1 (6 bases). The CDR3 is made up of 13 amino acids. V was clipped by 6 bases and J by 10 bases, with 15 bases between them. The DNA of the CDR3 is TGTGCCAGCAGCCCCCAGGGGAACGGAAAACTGTTTTTT. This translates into CASSPQGNGKLFF.

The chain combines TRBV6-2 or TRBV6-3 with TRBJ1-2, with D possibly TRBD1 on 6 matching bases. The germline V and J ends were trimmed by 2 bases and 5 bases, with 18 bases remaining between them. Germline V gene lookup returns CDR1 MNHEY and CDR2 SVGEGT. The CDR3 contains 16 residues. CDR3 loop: CASSYVGGTWRYGYTF. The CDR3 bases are TGTGCCAGCAGTTACGTCGGGGGCACTTGGCGATATGGCTACACCTTC.

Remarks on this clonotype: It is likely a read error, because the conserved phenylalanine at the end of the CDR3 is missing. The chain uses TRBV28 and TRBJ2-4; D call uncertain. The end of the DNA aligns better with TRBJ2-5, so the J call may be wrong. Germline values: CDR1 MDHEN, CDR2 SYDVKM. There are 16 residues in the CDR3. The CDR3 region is CASSGPSKSDGQTQYV. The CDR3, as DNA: TGTGCCAGCAGCGGTCCCTCAAAATCAGATGGACAGACCCAGTACGTC.

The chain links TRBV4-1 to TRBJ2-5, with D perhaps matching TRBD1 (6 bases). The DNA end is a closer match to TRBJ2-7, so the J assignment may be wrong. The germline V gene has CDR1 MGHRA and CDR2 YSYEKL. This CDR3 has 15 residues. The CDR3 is CASSQVVQGLYEQYF. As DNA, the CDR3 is TGCGCCAGCAGCCAAGTGGTACAGGGCCTCTACGAGCAGTACTTC.

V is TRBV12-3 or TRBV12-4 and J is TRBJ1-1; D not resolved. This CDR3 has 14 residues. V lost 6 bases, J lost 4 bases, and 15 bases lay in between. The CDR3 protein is CASRRAEDGTEAFF. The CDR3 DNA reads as TGTGCCAGCAGGCGGGCGGAGGATGGCACTGAAGCTTTCTTT.

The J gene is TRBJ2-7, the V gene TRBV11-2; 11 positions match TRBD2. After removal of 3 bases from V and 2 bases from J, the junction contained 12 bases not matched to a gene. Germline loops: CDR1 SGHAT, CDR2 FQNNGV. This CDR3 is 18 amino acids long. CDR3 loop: CASSFSTSGGGTTYEQYF. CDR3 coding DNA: TGTGCCAGCAGCTTTTCCACTAGCGGGGGAGGGACAACCTACGAGCAGTACTTC.

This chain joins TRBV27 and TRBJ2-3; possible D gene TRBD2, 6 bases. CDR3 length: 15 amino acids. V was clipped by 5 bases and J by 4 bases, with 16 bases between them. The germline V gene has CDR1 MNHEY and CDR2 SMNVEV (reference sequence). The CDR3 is CASSLAGSMADTQYF. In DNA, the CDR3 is TGTGCCAGCAGTCTGGCGGGGTCAATGGCAGATACGCAGTATTTT.

The CDR3 loop is CASSEPLNTQYF. CDR3 bases: TGTGCCAGTAGCGAGCCCCTGAATACGCAGTATTTT. The chain combines TRBV19 with TRBJ2-3; no definite D call. CDR3 size: 12 residues. Trimming took off 6 bases at V and 7 bases at J, with 11 bases between the two ends. Germline V lookup: CDR1 LNHDA, CDR2 SQIVND (reference sequence).

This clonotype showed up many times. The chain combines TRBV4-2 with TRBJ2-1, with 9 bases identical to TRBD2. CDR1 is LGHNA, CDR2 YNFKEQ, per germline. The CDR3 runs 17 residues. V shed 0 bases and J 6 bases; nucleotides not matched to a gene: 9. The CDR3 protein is CASSQELAGRFTNEQFF. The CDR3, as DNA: TGTGCCAGCAGCCAAGAACTAGCGGGCCGATTTACCAATGAGCAGTTCTTC.